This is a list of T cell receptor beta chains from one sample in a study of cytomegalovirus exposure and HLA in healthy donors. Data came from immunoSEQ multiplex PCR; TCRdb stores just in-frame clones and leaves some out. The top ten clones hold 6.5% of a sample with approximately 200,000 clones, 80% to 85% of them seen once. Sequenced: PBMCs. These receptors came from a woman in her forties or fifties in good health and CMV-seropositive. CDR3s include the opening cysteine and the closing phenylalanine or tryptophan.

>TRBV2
CASSDQGVNPYNSPLHF
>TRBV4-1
CASSRTGQGDSPLHF
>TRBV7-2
CASSTSALRQYTQYF
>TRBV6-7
CASSDRQDFNTDTQYF
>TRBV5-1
CASSLGTGANYGYTF
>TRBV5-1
CASSQLPGGGTEAFF
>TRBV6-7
CASSSPGQTYEQYF
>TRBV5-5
CASSQEYNQPQHF
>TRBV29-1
CSVSGNEQFF
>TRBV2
CASSEAPGTVLDEQYF
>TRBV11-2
CASSTRPGEKLFF
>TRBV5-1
CASSWGQHYYEQYF
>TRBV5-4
CASSLEGGPAYEQYF
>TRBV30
CAWTRSYEQFF
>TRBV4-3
CASSQGWTGNQPQHF
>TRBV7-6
CASSLLQGKDSPLHF
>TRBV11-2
CASSLELARRGELFF
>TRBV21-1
CASSKADRTYEQYF
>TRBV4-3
CASSRQGAAGELFF
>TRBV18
CASSPPIYREGYTF
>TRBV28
CASMGQGVDEQYF